What follows are 11 T cell receptor beta chains derived from one specimen sequenced in a study of T cells in Graves' hyperthyroidism and ophthalmopathy. Amplified TCR beta CDR3 regions came from RNA transcripts. First-round RT-PCR of the TCR CDR3 relied on the HTBI primer set. TCRdb re-analysed the multiplex PCR reads in MiXCR, keeping a single row per CDR3 protein. The table shows about 620,000 distinct CDR3 sequences, with 15% to 20% occurring only once. The material sequenced was blood. The receptors were gathered from a woman under 40 with Graves' hyperthyroidism.

This clonotype was seen ten or more times. The CDR3 nucleotides read TGTGCCTGGAGTGTACTAGCCTTGGAGACCCAGTACTTC. It is translated as CAWSVLALETQYF. J is TRBJ2-5 and V is TRBV30, with D tentatively TRBD2 (6 bases). The germline CDR1 and CDR2 sequences are GTSNPN and SVGIG (reference sequence). The CDR3 runs 13 residues. V lost 0 bases to trimming and J lost 5 bases, with 10 bases between them. The variable domain in full, with the rest retrieved from reference TRBV30 and TRBJ2-5, is SQTIHQWPATLVQPVGSPLSLECTVEGTSNPNLYWYRQAAGRGLQLLFYSVGIGQISSEVPQNLSASRPQDRQFILSSKKLLLSDSGFYLCAWSVLALETQYFGPGTRLLVL.

The chain has TRBV2 and TRBJ2-5, with D unclear. Per germline, CDR1 SNHLY and CDR2 FYNNEI. Trimming removed 7 bases at V and 4 bases at J, with 10 bases between. CDR3 length equals 12 residues. CDR3 region: CASMGIRETQYF. The CDR3 DNA reads as TGTGCCAGCATGGGGATCAGAGAGACCCAGTACTTC.

As to this clonotype: This may arise from a read error, as a much more abundant clone is one base away. V is TRBV2 and J is TRBJ2-7; D might be TRBD2 (5 bases). V was shortened by 8 bases and J by 0 bases, with 8 bases between the two germline ends. From germline, CDR1 is SNHLY and CDR2 FYNNEI. CDR3 length equals 12 residues. In DNA, the CDR3 is TGTGCCAGCGGGGAGAGCTCCTACGAGCAGTACTTC. It is translated as CASGESSYEQYF.

At least ten counts were recorded for this clonotype. The V and J genes are TRBV30 and TRBJ2-7; D is ambiguous. Germline loops: CDR1 GTSNPN, CDR2 SVGIG (reference sequence). V was shortened by 5 bases and J by 0 bases, with 20 bases between the two germline ends. The CDR3 is made up of 16 amino acids. In DNA, the CDR3 is TGTGCCTGGGCCCCCGTGGGCCTTGGGTTCTCCTACGAGCAGTACTTC. Its protein product is CAWAPVGLGFSYEQYF.

The chain combines TRBV2 with TRBJ1-2; no clear D gene. V gave up 8 bases and J gave up 8 bases, with 12 bases separating them. The CDR3 runs 11 residues. Germline CDR1 reads SNHLY; CDR2 reads FYNNEI. CDR3 in DNA: TGTGCCAGCGGGTCGGGGATCGGCTACACCTTC. Protein product: CASGSGIGYTF.

The chain links TRBV29-1 to TRBJ2-2, with D possibly being TRBD1 (8 bases). Trimming took 3 bases from V and 6 from J, leaving 14 bases between them. The germline V gene has CDR1 SQVTM and CDR2 ANQGSEA. The CDR3 is 14 residues long. The CDR3 DNA follows: TGCAGCGTTGAGTGGACAGGGAGGGCCGGGGAGCTGTTTTTT. This translates into CSVEWTGRAGELFF.

The chain combines TRBV5-1 with TRBJ2-7; D uncertain. The CDR3 has 14 residues. Deletions cut 5 bases from V and 5 bases from J, with 17 bases between. Germline V gives CDR1 SGHRS, CDR2 YFSETQ. This CDR3 is CASRESVGTNEQYF. The DNA of the CDR3 is TGCGCCAGCAGGGAGTCAGTGGGAACGAACGAGCAGTACTTC.

V usage is TRBV6-1 and J usage is TRBJ2-7, with a tentative D call TRBD1 (5 bases). The CDR3 has 17 residues. Trimming took off 6 bases at V and 0 bases at J, with 21 bases between the two ends. From germline, CDR1 is MNHNS and CDR2 SASEGT. CDR3 amino acids: CASSPDSLTLSSYEQYF. The CDR3, as DNA: TGTGCCAGCAGCCCCGACAGCCTTACCCTGAGCTCCTACGAGCAGTACTTC.

The rearrangement links TRBV4-2 to TRBJ1-6; D is ambiguous. This CDR3 spans 16 amino acids. CDR1 is LGHNA and CDR2 is YNFKEQ in the germline V gene. V shed 1 base and J shed 0 bases, with 7 bases lying between them. The CDR3 loop is CASSQVLRSYNSPLHF. The CDR3 region has the DNA TGTGCCAGCAGCCAAGTCCTCCGCTCCTATAATTCACCCCTCCACTTT.

The rearrangement uses TRBV3-1 and TRBJ1-3; no clear D gene. In germline, CDR1 is LGHDT, CDR2 YNNKEL (reference sequence). The CDR3 is made up of 13 amino acids. V dropped 5 bases and J dropped 0 bases, with 5 bases sitting between them. CDR3 protein: CASSVYSGNTIYF. CDR3 in DNA: TGTGCCAGCAGCGTCTACTCTGGAAACACCATATATTTT.

This clonotype was counted many times. This sequence joins TRBV12-3 or TRBV12-4 and TRBJ2-3; 14 bases map to TRBD2. The CDR3 is made up of 16 amino acids. The J segment lost 8 bases and the V segment lost 7 bases, leaving 11 bases of the junction unmatched. CDR3 residues: CASTPQGLAGGFTQYF. CDR3 bases: TGTGCCAGCACCCCTCAAGGACTAGCGGGAGGATTTACGCAGTATTTT.